Below, 27 T cell receptor beta chains from the same sample are listed, as sequenced in a study of blood T cell repertoires in COVID-19. The protocol was immunoSEQ multiplex PCR, while the TCRdb copy is restricted to in-frame clones and leaves out a portion. The sample gives some 60,000 clones, 73% of which show up once; less than 20% is in the top ten. Sequenced sample: peripheral blood. The source is a woman aged 45-59 years with active or convalescent COVID-19.

The rearrangement links TRBV10-2 to TRBJ2-2; D not resolved. V lost 4 bases and J 4 bases, leaving 7 bases between the germline ends. Germline values: CDR1 WSHSY, CDR2 SAAADI. CDR3 length: 13 amino acids. For the CDR3, the DNA is TGCGCCAGCAGTGCCCAGGTCACCGGGGAGCTGTTTTTT. Protein product: CASSAQVTGELFF.

J is TRBJ1-1 and V is TRBV5-1; D is unresolved. Trimming shortened V by 1 base and J by 0 bases, and 4 bases separated the two germline ends. Per the germline V gene, CDR1 is SGHRS and CDR2 is YFSETQ. This CDR3 comprises 13 residues. The CDR3 coding sequence is TGCGCCAGCAGCTTGCTGTTGAACACTGAAGCTTTCTTT. Its translation is CASSLLLNTEAFF.

This chain links TRBV5-5 with TRBJ2-2; 8 bases fit TRBD1. The ends lost 1 base at V and 1 base at J; junction bases unmatched: 3. Per the germline V gene, CDR1 is SGHKS and CDR2 is YYEKEE (reference sequence). This CDR3 is 16 amino acids long. The CDR3 nucleotides are TGTGCCAGCAGCTTGACGGGGACAGGGAACACCGGGGAGCTGTTTTTT. Translated, it gives CASSLTGTGNTGELFF.

This clone was counted once. The genes are TRBV7-6 and TRBJ2-5; 7 nucleotides agree with TRBD1. Germline CDR1 and CDR2: SGHVS and FNYEAQ. CDR3 size: 16 residues. J gave up 5 bases and V 1 base, and 10 bases lay outside the gene matches. Here the CDR3 DNA reads TGTGCCAGCAGCTTAGAGAGTGTGACAGGGCGGGAGACCCAGTACTTC. Translating it yields CASSLESVTGRETQYF.

The table lists this clone with a few counts. As DNA, the CDR3 is TGTGCCAGCAGCTCGGGACTTTCCCACCCCACAGATACGCAGTATTTT. Translating gives CASSSGLSHPTDTQYF. The chain has TRBV7-9 and TRBJ2-3; a weak D match, TRBD2 (6 bases). Between the trimmed V and J ends, which lost 4 bases and 2 bases, there was a span of 16 bases. This CDR3 comprises 16 residues. The V gene's germline CDR1 is SEHNR and CDR2 FQNEAQ (reference sequence).

The V and J genes are TRBV13 and TRBJ2-3; 7 nucleotides match TRBD2. The CDR3 is 14 residues long. The J segment lost 4 bases and the V segment lost 4 bases, leaving 5 bases of the junction unmatched. In germline, CDR1 is PRHDT, CDR2 FYEKMQ (reference sequence). For the CDR3, the DNA is TGTGCCAGCAGCTCCAGGGAGGGCGCAGATACGCAGTATTTT. It specifies CASSSREGADTQYF. The whole variable domain, remainder taken from reference TRBV13 and TRBJ2-3, is AAGVIQSPRHLIKEKRETATLKCYPIPRHDTVYWYQQGPGQDPQFLISFYEKMQSDKGSIPDRFSAQQFSDYHSELNMSSLELGDSALYFCASSSREGADTQYFGPGTRLTVL.

This clone was recorded a few times. This rearrangement joins TRBV6-6 to TRBJ1-5; D gene unclear. Trimming left V 2 bases short and J 4 bases short, with 3 bases between. This CDR3 spans 12 amino acids. Germline values: CDR1 MNHNY, CDR2 SVGAGI (reference sequence). As DNA, the CDR3 is TGTGCCAGCAGTTACCAGAATCAGCCCCAGCATTTT. It yields the protein CASSYQNQPQHF.

This clone was counted between two and nine times. The chain combines TRBV5-4 with TRBJ2-1; 11 bases match TRBD2. Germline loops: CDR1 SGHNT, CDR2 YYREEE (reference sequence). The length of the CDR3 is 15 residues. V lost 3 bases, J lost 4 bases, and 3 bases stayed unmatched. The CDR3 DNA is TGTGCCAGCAGCTCTGTAGCGGGAGGGTACAATGAGCAGTTCTTC. It is translated as CASSSVAGGYNEQFF.

The V and J genes are TRBV18 and TRBJ1-1, with 7 bases matching TRBD1. CDR1 is KGHSH and CDR2 is LQKENI in the germline V gene. The junction had 6 bases not matched to a gene; V was cut back by 1 base and J by 1 base. This CDR3 region has 16 residues. The CDR3 here is CASSPLGTVGNTEAFF. CDR3 in DNA: TGTGCCAGCTCACCACTCGGGACAGTCGGGAACACTGAAGCTTTCTTT.

The rearrangement joins TRBV6-5 to TRBJ2-7; D might be TRBD1 (5 bases). Per germline, CDR1 MNHEY and CDR2 SVGAGI. V was clipped by 5 bases and J by 4 bases, with 18 bases between them. The CDR3 contains 15 residues. CDR3 in amino acids: CASSPPTALSYEQYF. The DNA of the CDR3 is TGTGCCAGCAGTCCTCCGACAGCCCTTTCATACGAGCAGTACTTC.

This clone has only a few counts. The V and J genes are TRBV28 and TRBJ2-6, with a possible D match to TRBD2 (5 bases). The V gene lost 5 bases and the J gene lost 3 bases, with 8 bases spanning the gap. The CDR3 contains 14 residues. Germline values: CDR1 MDHEN, CDR2 SYDVKM. CDR3: CASSRGIGANVLTF. The CDR3 DNA reads as TGTGCCAGCAGTAGAGGGATTGGGGCCAACGTCCTGACTTTC.

The chain employs TRBV19 and TRBJ2-7, with 13 bases that match TRBD2. Germline V CDR1 and CDR2: LNHDA, SQIVND (reference sequence). With 3 bases clipped from V and 3 bases from J, the junction kept 5 bases outside the gene matches. This CDR3 spans 16 amino acids. CDR3 sequence: CASSIQGLAGNYEQYF. The CDR3 region has the DNA TGTGCCAGTAGTATCCAGGGACTAGCGGGAAACTACGAGCAGTACTTC.

This chain links TRBV27 with TRBJ2-7; 9 bases align to TRBD1. The germline V gene has CDR1 MNHEY and CDR2 SMNVEV (reference sequence). V lost 3 bases, J lost 5 bases, and 2 bases stayed unmatched. The CDR3 covers 13 residues. CDR3 loop: CASSFWTGDEQYF. The CDR3 DNA reads as TGTGCCAGCAGTTTTTGGACAGGGGACGAGCAGTACTTC.

The chain recombines TRBV18 with TRBJ1-5; 7 bases are shared with TRBD1. With V trimmed by 5 bases and J by 4 bases, 11 bases remained unmatched. Looked up from germline, CDR1 is KGHSH and CDR2 is LQKENI. The CDR3 is made up of 16 amino acids. The CDR3 protein is CASSLRAGTENQPQHF. The DNA of the CDR3 is TGTGCCAGCTCATTACGCGCCGGGACAGAGAATCAGCCCCAGCATTTT.

The genes are TRBV7-9 and TRBJ1-5, with D possibly being TRBD1 (6 bases). Looked up from germline, CDR1 is SEHNR and CDR2 is FQNEAQ (reference sequence). Trimming left V 5 bases short and J 1 base short, with 9 bases between. This CDR3 spans 14 amino acids. CDR3: CASSPDRSNQPQHF. CDR3 coding DNA: TGTGCCAGCAGCCCCGACAGGAGCAATCAGCCCCAGCATTTT.

The V and J genes are TRBV7-2 and TRBJ2-7, with a possible D match to TRBD1 (6 bases). The CDR3 is 14 amino acids. The V gene lost 2 bases and the J gene lost 4 bases, with 12 bases spanning the gap. Germline V gene lookup returns CDR1 SGHTA and CDR2 FQGNSA. CDR3 loop: CASSLPGGVYEQYF. In nucleotides, the CDR3 is TGTGCCAGCAGCTTACCTGGGGGCGTTTACGAGCAGTACTTC.

This clone was recorded a few times. V gene TRBV4-1 combines with J gene TRBJ1-2; no definite D call. Trimming stripped 1 base from V and 4 bases from J, with 13 bases between. Germline V gene data show CDR1 as MGHRA and CDR2 as YSYEKL. This CDR3 is 15 amino acids long. CDR3: CASSQAVSTGYGYTF. CDR3 nucleotide sequence: TGCGCCAGCAGCCAAGCGGTCTCAACGGGCTATGGCTACACCTTC.

CDR3 amino acids: CASSLRVGYYGYTF. The CDR3 bases are TGTGCCAGCAGTTTGAGGGTCGGATACTATGGCTACACCTTC. This chain uses TRBV28 with TRBJ1-2; D not certain. The CDR3 runs to 14 residues. Germline V gene sequence: CDR1 MDHEN, CDR2 SYDVKM. The V gene lost 3 bases and the J gene lost 3 bases, with 11 bases spanning the gap.

The rearrangement uses TRBV11-1 and TRBJ2-5; 14 bases are shared with TRBD2. CDR3 length: 16 amino acids. CDR1 and CDR2 from the germline V gene are SGHAT and FQDESV (reference sequence). V lost 5 bases to trimming and J lost 2 bases; unmatched junction nucleotides: 4. Here the CDR3 reads CASSPRLAGGQETQYF. The DNA of the CDR3 is TGTGCCAGCAGCCCCCGACTAGCGGGAGGGCAAGAGACCCAGTACTTC.

This clone has more than one count but fewer than ten. The J gene is TRBJ2-2, the V gene TRBV10-1, with TRBD2 as a possible D gene (7 bases). CDR3 length: 13 amino acids. Germline loops: CDR1 WNHNN, CDR2 SYGVQD (reference sequence). The V end lost 7 bases, the J end lost 7 bases, and 13 bases lay between the germline ends. Here the CDR3 reads CASTSGEGGELFF. CDR3 nucleotides: TGCGCCAGCACATCAGGGGAGGGCGGGGAGCTGTTTTTT.

The J gene is TRBJ2-5, the V gene TRBV5-8; TRBD2 agrees at 13 bases. The CDR3 covers 18 residues. Looked up from germline, CDR1 is SGHTS and CDR2 is YDEGEE. The trim removed 0 bases at V and 2 bases at J, leaving 7 bases unmatched. The CDR3 loop reads CASSLGGLAGVGQETQYF. The CDR3 bases are TGTGCCAGCAGCTTGGGAGGACTAGCGGGAGTAGGGCAAGAGACCCAGTACTTC.

This clone was observed a handful of times. This sequence joins TRBV14 and TRBJ2-1, with TRBD2 identical over 10 bases. CDR1 SGHDN and CDR2 FVKESK come from the germline V gene. V lost 6 bases, J lost 5 bases, and 1 base stayed unmatched. The CDR3 runs to 13 residues. The chain's CDR3 is CASSSGRHNEQFF. Written as DNA, the CDR3 is TGTGCCAGCAGTAGCGGGAGGCACAATGAGCAGTTCTTC.

V and J are TRBV19 and TRBJ1-5; 7 positions agree with TRBD1. The CDR3 contains 15 residues. Germline CDR1 LNHDA, CDR2 SQIVND (reference sequence). V lost 3 bases, J lost 5 bases, and 7 bases stayed unmatched. CDR3 in amino acids: CASSMWGDSYQPQHF. In DNA, the CDR3 is TGTGCCAGTAGTATGTGGGGGGACAGTTATCAGCCCCAGCATTTT.

V is TRBV5-1 and J is TRBJ2-5, with TRBD2 matching 7 bases. Germline trimming cut 0 bases from V and 4 bases from J; bases unmatched to any gene: 12. Germline V gene sequence: CDR1 SGHRS, CDR2 YFSETQ. CDR3 length equals 17 residues. The CDR3 spells CASSLEAGGGGGETQYF. The CDR3, as DNA: TGCGCCAGCAGCTTGGAAGCAGGCGGGGGAGGTGGAGAGACCCAGTACTTC. Full variable domain (missing parts from reference TRBV5-1 and TRBJ2-5): KAGVTQTPRYLIKTRGQQVTLSCSPISGHRSVSWYQQTPGQGLQFLFEYFSETQRNKGNFPGRFSGRQFSNSRSEMNVSTLELGDSALYLCASSLEAGGGGGETQYFGPGTRLLVL.

The gene calls are TRBV2 and TRBJ1-2; 8 bases align to TRBD1. This CDR3 comprises 17 residues. J lost 8 bases, V lost 4 bases, and 18 bases had no gene match. Germline loops: CDR1 SNHLY, CDR2 FYNNEI. The CDR3 protein is CASSVWGRAANRGGYTF. CDR3 nucleotide sequence: TGTGCCAGCAGTGTATGGGGCAGGGCTGCGAACAGGGGGGGCTACACCTTC.

V is TRBV10-3 and J is TRBJ2-1; D is perhaps TRBD2 (7 bases). V was trimmed by 8 bases and J by 7 bases, leaving 21 bases between them. Germline assignment: CDR1 ENHRY and CDR2 SYGVKD. This CDR3 has 15 residues. The DNA of the CDR3 is TGTGCCATCGCTAATGGAGGGGGAGGGTTGAATGAGCAGTTCTTC. This translates into CAIANGGGGLNEQFF.

The chain recombines TRBV29-1 with TRBJ1-4, with a weak D call TRBD1 (6 bases). V was pared by 4 bases and J by 7 bases, with 7 bases between. Per germline, CDR1 SQVTM and CDR2 ANQGSEA. CDR3 length: 11 amino acids. In nucleotides, the CDR3 is TGCAGCGTTGCCAGGGGTGAAAAACTGTTTTTT. Its protein is CSVARGEKLFF. The full variable domain, completed using reference TRBV29-1 and TRBJ1-4, is SAVISQKPSRDICQRGTSLTIQCQVDSQVTMMFWYRQQPGQSLTLIATANQGSEATYESGFVIDKFPISRPNLTFSTLTVSNMSPEDSSIYLCSVARGEKLFFGSGTQLSVL.